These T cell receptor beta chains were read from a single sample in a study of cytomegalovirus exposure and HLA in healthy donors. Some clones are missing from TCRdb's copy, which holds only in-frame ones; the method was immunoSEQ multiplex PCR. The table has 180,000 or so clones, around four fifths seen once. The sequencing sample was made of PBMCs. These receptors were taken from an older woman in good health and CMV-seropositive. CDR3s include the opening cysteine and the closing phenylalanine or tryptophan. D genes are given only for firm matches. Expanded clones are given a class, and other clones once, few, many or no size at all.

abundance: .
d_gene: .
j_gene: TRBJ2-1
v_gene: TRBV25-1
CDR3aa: CASSEFRGTHNEQFF
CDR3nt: TGTGCCAGCAGTGAATTTCGCGGGACTCACAATGAGCAGTTCTTC

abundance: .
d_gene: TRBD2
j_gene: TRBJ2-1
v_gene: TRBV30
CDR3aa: CAWSPTPLAVSYNEQFF
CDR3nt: TGTGCCTGGAGTCCCACCCCACTAGCGGTGTCCTACAATGAGCAGTTCTTC

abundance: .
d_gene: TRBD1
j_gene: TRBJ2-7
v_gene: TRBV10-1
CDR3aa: CAVETGGYDEQYF
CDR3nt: TGCGCCGTTGAGACAGGGGGATATGACGAGCAGTACTTC

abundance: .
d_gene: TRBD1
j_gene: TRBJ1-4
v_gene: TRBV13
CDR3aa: CASSLGATQGANEKLFF
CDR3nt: TGTGCCAGCAGCTTAGGAGCGACACAGGGGGCTAATGAAAAACTGTTTTTT

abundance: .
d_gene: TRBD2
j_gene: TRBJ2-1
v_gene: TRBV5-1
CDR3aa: CASSPLAGVSYNEQFF
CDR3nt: TGCGCCAGCAGCCCCCTAGCGGGGGTCTCCTACAATGAGCAGTTCTTC

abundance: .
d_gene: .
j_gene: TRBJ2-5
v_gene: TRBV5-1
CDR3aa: CASSPPPGRQETQYF
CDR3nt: TGCGCCAGCAGCCCCCCCCCAGGGAGGCAAGAGACCCAGTACTTC

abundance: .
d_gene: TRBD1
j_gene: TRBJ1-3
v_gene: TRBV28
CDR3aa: CATIRQGTIYF
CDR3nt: TGTGCCACCATCCGACAGGGCACCATATATTTT

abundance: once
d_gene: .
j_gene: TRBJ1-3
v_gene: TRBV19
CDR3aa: CASSMKTAPSGNTIYF
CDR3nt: TGTGCCAGTAGTATGAAGACAGCTCCCTCTGGAAACACCATATATTTT

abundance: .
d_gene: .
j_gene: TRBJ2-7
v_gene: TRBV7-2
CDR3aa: CASSLFVSGGSSYEQYF
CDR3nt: TGTGCCAGCAGCTTATTCGTAAGTGGCGGAAGCTCCTACGAGCAGTACTTC

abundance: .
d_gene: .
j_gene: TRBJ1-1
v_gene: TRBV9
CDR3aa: CASSVKGMNTEAFF
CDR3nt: TGTGCCAGCAGCGTTAAGGGGATGAACACTGAAGCTTTCTTT

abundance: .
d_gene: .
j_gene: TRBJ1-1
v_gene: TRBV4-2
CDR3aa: CASSQDQSVYTEAFF
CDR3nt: TGTGCCAGCAGCCAAGATCAGTCAGTATACACTGAAGCTTTCTTT

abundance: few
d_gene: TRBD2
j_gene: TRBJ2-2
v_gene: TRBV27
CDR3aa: CASSLSGNGELFF
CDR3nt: TGTGCCAGCAGTCTAAGCGGGAACGGGGAGCTGTTTTTT

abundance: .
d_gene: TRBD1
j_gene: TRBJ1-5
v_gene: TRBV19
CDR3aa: CASSPLPNRGRGNQPQHF
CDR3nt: TGTGCCAGTAGCCCTCTCCCGAACAGGGGGCGCGGCAATCAGCCCCAGCATTTT

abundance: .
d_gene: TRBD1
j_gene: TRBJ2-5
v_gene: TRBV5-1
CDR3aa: CASSLGGQGGKETQYF
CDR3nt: TGCGCCAGCAGCTTGGGGGGACAGGGAGGTAAAGAGACCCAGTACTTC

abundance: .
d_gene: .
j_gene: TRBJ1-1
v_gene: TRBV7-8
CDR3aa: CASRGQQNTEAFF
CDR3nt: TGTGCCAGCAGGGGGCAGCAGAACACTGAAGCTTTCTTT

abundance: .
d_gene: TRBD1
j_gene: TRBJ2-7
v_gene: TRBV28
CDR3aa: CASSRTGQGGYGEQYF
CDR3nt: TGTGCCAGCAGTCGTACGGGACAGGGTGGATATGGCGAGCAGTACTTC

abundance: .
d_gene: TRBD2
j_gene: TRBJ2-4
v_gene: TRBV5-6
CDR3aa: CASSSTSGLAGVYNIQYF
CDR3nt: TGTGCCAGCAGCTCCACAAGCGGACTAGCGGGAGTGTATAACATTCAGTACTTC

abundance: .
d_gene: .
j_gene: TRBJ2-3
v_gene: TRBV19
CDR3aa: CASSIGAGSTDTQYF
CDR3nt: TGTGCCAGTAGTATAGGGGCGGGTAGCACAGATACGCAGTATTTT

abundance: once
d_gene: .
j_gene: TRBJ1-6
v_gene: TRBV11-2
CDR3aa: CASSLEGRRYNSPLHF
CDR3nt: TGTGCCAGCAGCTTAGAGGGGCGGCGGTATAATTCACCCCTCCACTTT

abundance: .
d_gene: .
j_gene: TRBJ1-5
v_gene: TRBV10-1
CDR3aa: CASSEPPRDSNQPQHF
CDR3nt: TGCGCCAGCAGTGAGCCCCCTCGGGATAGCAATCAGCCCCAGCATTTT

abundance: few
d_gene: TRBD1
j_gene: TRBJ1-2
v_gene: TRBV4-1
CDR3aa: CASSQDPGTAYGYTF
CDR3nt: TGCGCCAGCAGCCAAGATCCCGGGACAGCCTATGGCTACACCTTC

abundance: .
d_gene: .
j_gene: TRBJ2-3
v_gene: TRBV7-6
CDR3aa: CASSRRGGGGSTDTQYF
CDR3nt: TGTGCCAGCAGCCGACGAGGCGGGGGCGGCTCGACAGATACGCAGTATTTT

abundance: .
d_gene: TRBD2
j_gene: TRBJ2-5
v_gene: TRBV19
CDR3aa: CASSRTRNNQETQYF
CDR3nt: TGTGCCAGTAGTAGGACTAGAAATAACCAAGAGACCCAGTACTTC

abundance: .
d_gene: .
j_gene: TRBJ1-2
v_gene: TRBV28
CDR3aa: CASSPLSGIGYTF
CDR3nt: TGTGCCAGCAGTCCCTTATCGGGGATAGGCTACACCTTC

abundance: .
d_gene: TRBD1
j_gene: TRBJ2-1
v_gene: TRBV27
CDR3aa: CASRITGGSEQFF
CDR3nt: TGTGCCAGCAGGATAACAGGGGGTAGTGAGCAGTTCTTC

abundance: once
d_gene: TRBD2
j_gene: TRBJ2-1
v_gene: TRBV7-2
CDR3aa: CASSLGAGVTYNEQFF
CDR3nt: TGTGCCAGCAGCTTAGGGGCGGGGGTTACCTACAATGAGCAGTTCTTC

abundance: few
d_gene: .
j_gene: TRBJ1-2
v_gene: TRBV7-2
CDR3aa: CASSLMAGYTF
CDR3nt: TGTGCCAGCAGCTTAATGGCTGGCTACACCTTC

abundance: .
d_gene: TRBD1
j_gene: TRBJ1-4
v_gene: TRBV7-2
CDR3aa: CASSPDPTVQGRIEKLFF
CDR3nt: TGTGCCAGCAGCCCCGATCCCACAGTACAGGGGAGGATTGAAAAACTGTTTTTT

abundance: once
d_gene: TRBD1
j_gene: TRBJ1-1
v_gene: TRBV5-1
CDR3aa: CASSFRDSSWAFF
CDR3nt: TGCGCCAGCAGCTTCCGGGACAGTTCCTGGGCTTTCTTT

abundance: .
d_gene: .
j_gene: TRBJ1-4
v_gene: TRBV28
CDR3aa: CASSLPGVGGEKLFF
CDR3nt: TGTGCCAGCAGTTTGCCAGGGGTAGGGGGTGAAAAACTGTTTTTT

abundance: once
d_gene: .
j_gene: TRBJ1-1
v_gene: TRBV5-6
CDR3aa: CASSLGRNTEAFF
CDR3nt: TGTGCCAGCAGCTTGGGGAGGAACACTGAAGCTTTCTTT

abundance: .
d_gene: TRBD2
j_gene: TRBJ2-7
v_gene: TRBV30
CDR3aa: CAWSPREGYEQYF
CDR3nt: TGTGCCTGGAGTCCTCGGGAGGGGTACGAGCAGTACTTC

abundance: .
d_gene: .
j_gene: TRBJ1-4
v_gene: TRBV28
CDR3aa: CASSLSGATNEKLFF
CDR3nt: TGTGCCAGCAGTTTATCAGGGGCAACTAATGAAAAACTGTTTTTT

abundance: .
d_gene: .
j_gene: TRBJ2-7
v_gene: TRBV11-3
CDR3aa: CASSQGGSSYEQYF
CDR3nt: TGTGCCAGCAGCCAAGGAGGCTCCTCCTACGAGCAGTACTTC

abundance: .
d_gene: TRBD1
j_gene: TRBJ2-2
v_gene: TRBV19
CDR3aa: CASSIEPGQGVNTGELFF
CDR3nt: TGTGCCAGTAGTATAGAGCCGGGACAGGGTGTTAACACCGGGGAGCTGTTTTTT

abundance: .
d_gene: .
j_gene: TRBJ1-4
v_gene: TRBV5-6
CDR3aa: CASSLPAGGEKLFF
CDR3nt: TGTGCCAGCAGCTTACCGGCAGGTGGGGAAAAACTGTTTTTT

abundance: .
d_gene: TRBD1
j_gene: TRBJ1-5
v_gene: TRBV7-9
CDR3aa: CASSHGQGDPINQPQHF
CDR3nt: TGTGCCAGCAGCCACGGACAGGGGGATCCTATCAATCAGCCCCAGCATTTT

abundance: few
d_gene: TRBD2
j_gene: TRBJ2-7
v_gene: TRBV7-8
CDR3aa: CASSSGTSGREQYF
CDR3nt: TGTGCCAGCAGCTCCGGGACTAGCGGACGGGAGCAGTACTTC

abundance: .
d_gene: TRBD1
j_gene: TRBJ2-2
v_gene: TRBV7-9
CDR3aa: CASQAGTGGPGELFF
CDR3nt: TGTGCCAGCCAGGCTGGGACAGGGGGTCCCGGGGAGCTGTTTTTT

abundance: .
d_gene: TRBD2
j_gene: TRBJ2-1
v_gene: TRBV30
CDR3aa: CAWNAGGGGAGRYNEQFF
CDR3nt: TGTGCCTGGAATGCGGGTGGCGGGGGGGCGGGTAGGTACAATGAGCAGTTCTTC

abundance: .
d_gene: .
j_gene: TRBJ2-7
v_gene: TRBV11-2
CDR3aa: CASSLALGSDEQYF
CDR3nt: TGTGCCAGCAGCTTAGCTCTGGGGAGCGACGAGCAGTACTTC

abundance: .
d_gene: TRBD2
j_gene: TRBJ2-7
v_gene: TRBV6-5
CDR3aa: CASSYGLAGGYEQYF
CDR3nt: TGTGCCAGCAGTTACGGACTAGCGGGGGGTTACGAGCAGTACTTC

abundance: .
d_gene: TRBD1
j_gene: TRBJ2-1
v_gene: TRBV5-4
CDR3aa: CASSSGQGASYNEQFF
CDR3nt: TGTGCCAGCAGCTCGGGACAGGGGGCATCCTACAATGAGCAGTTCTTC

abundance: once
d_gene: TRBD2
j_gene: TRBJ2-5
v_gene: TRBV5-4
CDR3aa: CASSLSGVRSQETQYF
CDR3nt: TGTGCCAGCAGCTTGAGCGGGGTGCGAAGTCAAGAGACCCAGTACTTC

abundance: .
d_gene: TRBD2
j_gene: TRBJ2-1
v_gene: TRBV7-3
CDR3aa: CASSTLAAGSYNEQFF
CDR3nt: TGTGCCAGCAGCACTCTAGCGGCCGGCTCCTACAATGAGCAGTTCTTC

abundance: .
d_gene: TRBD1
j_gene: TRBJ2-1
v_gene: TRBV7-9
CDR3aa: CASSLSGRGYNEQFF
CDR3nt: TGTGCCAGCAGCTTATCTGGCAGGGGGTATAATGAGCAGTTCTTC

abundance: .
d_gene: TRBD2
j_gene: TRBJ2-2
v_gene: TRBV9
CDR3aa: CASSLGLAGGPTGELFF
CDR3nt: TGTGCCAGCAGCCTCGGACTAGCGGGGGGGCCTACCGGGGAGCTGTTTTTT

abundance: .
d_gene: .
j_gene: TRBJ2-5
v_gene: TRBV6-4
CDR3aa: CASSEQGGARETQYF
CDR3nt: TGTGCCAGCAGTGAGCAAGGTGGTGCCAGGGAGACCCAGTACTTC

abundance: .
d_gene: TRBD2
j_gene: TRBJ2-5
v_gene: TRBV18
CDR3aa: CASSPRGGEETQYF
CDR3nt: TGTGCCAGCTCACCACGGGGGGGAGAAGAGACCCAGTACTTC

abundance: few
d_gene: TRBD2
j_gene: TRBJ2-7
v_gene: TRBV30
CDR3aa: CAWGTSYEQYF
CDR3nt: TGTGCCTGGGGGACTAGCTACGAGCAGTACTTC